This T cell receptor beta chain appears in the sequencing data of a study of cytomegalovirus exposure and HLA in healthy donors. CDR1 is MNHNY and CDR2 is SVGAGI in the germline V gene (reference sequence). This CDR3 has 12 residues. The study ran its PCR with 60 Vbeta and 13 Jbeta primers. Profiled with immunoSEQ multiplex PCR; TCRdb holds only in-frame clones, not every one. Among fewer than 110,000 clones listed, about 75% were seen once. As to this clone: An end of the junction differs from the germline gene, which may be a read error.

The gene calls are TRBV6-6 and TRBJ1-5; D ambiguous. Material for sequencing was PBMCs. This TCR was sampled from a man aged 50 or older in good health and CMV-seronegative. The chain's CDR3 is CASSYSSVHRDF. CDR3 DNA: TGTGCCAGCAGTTACTCGAGTGTACACCGGGATTTT.